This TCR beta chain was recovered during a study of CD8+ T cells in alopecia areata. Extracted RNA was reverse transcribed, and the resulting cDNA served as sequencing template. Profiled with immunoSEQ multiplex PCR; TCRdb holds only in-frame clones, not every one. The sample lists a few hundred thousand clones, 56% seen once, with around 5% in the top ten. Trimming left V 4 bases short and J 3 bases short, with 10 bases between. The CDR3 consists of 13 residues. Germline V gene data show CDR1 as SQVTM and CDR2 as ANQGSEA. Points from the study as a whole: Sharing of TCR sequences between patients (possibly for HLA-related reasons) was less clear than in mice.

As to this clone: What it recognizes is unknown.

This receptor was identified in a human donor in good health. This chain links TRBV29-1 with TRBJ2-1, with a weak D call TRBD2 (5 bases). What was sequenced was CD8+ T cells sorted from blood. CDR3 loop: CSVVSGVYNEQFF. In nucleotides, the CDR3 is TGCAGCGTTGTGTCCGGGGTCTACAATGAGCAGTTCTTC.